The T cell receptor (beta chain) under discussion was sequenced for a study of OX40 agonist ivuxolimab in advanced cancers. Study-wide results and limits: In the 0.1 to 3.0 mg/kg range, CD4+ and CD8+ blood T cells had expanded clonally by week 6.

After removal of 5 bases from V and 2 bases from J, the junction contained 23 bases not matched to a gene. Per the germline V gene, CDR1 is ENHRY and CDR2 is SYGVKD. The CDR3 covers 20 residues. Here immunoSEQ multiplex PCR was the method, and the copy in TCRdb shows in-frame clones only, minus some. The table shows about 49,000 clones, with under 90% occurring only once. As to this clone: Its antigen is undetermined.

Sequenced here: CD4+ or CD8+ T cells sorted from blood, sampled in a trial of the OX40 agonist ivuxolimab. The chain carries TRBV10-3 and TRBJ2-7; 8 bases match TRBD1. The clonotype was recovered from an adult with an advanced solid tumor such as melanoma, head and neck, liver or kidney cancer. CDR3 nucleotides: TGTGCCATCAGTTCCGCCGAAGGACAGGGAATAAAGAATATCGCCTACGAGCAGTACTTC. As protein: CAISSAEGQGIKNIAYEQYF.